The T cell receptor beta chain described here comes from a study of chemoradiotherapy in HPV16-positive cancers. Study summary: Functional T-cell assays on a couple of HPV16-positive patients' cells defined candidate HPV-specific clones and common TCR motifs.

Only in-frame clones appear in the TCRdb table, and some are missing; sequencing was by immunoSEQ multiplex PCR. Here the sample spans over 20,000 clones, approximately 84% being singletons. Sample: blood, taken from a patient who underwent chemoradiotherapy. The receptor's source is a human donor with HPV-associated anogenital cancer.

CDR3 loop: CASSATGLTGELFF. The DNA of the CDR3 is TGTGCCAGCAGCGCGACAGGGTTAACCGGGGAGCTGTTTTTT. The V and J genes are TRBV9 and TRBJ2-2; TRBD1 agrees at 7 bases. Germline CDR1 SGDLS, CDR2 YYNGEE. After removal of 3 bases from V and 5 bases from J, the junction contained 4 bases not matched to a gene. CDR3 length: 14 amino acids.